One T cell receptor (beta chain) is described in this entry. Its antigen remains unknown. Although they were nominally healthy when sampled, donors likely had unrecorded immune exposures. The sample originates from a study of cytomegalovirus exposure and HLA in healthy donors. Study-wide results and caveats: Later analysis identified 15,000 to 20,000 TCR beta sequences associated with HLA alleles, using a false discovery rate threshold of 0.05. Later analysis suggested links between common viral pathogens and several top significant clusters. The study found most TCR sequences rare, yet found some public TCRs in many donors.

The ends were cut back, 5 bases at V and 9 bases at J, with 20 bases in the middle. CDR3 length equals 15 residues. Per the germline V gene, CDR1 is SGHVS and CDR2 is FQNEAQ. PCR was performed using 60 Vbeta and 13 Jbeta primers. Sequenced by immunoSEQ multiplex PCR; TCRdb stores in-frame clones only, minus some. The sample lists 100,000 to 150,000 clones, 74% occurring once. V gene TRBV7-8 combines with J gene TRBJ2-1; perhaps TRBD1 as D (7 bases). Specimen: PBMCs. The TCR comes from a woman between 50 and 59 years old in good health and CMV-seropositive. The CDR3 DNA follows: TGTGCCAGCAGCGTCCGGCGGGACAGAGAGGGTGAGCAGTTCTTC. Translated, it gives CASSVRRDREGEQFF.